This TCR beta chain was obtained from a study of blood T cell repertoires in COVID-19. Study details: T cells, B-cell-depleted T cells, or PBMCs provided the cDNA or gDNA that served as material.

Study processing details: Using reference gene primer amplification, nucleated cell counts were estimated. Profiling relied on immunoSEQ multiplex PCR, and the TCRdb table lists in-frame clones only, not all of them. The DNA was the basis for D and trimming; V, J and clone size are from that table. The sample holds some 380,000 clones; 70% to 85% are singletons and the top ten take about 1%. This CDR3 has 16 residues. Deletions cut 4 bases from V and 0 bases from J, with 15 bases between. Germline V gives CDR1 SEHNR, CDR2 FQNEAQ (reference sequence). Sequenced input: peripheral blood. This sequence originates from a human donor with acute or convalescent COVID-19. The donor label of this sample is uncertain. The chain uses TRBV7-9 and TRBJ1-1; D is perhaps TRBD1 (6 bases). The DNA for the CDR3 is TGTGCCAGCAGCTCGTTTGGGGGCACTTTGAACACTGAAGCTTTCTTT. Translation: CASSSFGGTLNTEAFF.